This T cell receptor beta chain was identified in a study of shared clonotypes between healthy human individuals. Trimming stripped 6 bases from V and 0 bases from J, with 14 bases between. CDR1 and CDR2 from the germline V gene are GTSNPN and SVGIG (reference sequence). The CDR3 has 15 amino acids. Sequencing used immunoSEQ multiplex PCR; TCRdb keeps in-frame clones, though not all of them. The profile shows a few million clones, approximately 94% of them singletons. Negatively enriched CD4+ T cells were divided by CD45RA into naive and memory. The chain links TRBV30 to TRBJ1-4; D is undetermined. The sequence was collected from a man in his late teens or twenties in good health. The sequenced sample consisted of naive CD4+ T cells sorted from blood. Subset denoted: CD45RA+ positively selected. CDR3 coding DNA: TGTGCCTGTAAGGAACCGGGAACAACTAATGAAAAACTGTTTTTT. This encodes CACKEPGTTNEKLFF.